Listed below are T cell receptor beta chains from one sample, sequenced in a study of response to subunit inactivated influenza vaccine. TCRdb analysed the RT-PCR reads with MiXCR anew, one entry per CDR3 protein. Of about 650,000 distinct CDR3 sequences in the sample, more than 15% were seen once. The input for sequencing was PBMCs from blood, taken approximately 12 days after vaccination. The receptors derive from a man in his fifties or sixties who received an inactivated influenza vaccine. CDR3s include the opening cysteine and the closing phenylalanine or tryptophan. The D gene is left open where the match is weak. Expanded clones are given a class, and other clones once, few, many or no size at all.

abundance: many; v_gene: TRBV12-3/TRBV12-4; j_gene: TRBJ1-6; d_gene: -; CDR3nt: TGTGCCAGCAGCGGTGGGGCAGCATCACCCCTCCACTTT; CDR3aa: CASSGGAASPLHF
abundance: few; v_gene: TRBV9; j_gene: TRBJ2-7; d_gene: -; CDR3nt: TGTGCCAGCAGCGTAGTGCCCGAGCAGTACTTC; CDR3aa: CASSVVPEQYF
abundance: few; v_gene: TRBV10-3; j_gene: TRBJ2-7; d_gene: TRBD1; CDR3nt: TGTGCCATCAGTGACCAACTACAGGGGGCTATTCCCTACGAGCAGTACTTC; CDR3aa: CAISDQLQGAIPYEQYF
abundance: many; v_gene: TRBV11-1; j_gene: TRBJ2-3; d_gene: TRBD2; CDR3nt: TGTGCCAGCAGCCCGCCGATCGGGAGGGCCGATACGCAGTATTTT; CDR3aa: CASSPPIGRADTQYF
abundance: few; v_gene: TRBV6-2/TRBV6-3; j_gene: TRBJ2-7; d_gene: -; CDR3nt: TGTGCCAGCAGTTACTCGGGGCTGACTGACTACGAGCAGTACTTC; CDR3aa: CASSYSGLTDYEQYF
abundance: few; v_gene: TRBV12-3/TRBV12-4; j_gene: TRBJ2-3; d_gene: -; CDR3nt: TGTGCCAGCAGTTTTACAGTAGGAGCAGATACGCAGTATTTT; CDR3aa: CASSFTVGADTQYF
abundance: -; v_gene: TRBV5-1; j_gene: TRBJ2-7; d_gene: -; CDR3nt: TGCGCCAGCAGCCGGGCCCGGGCAGGAAGCTCCTACGAGCAGTACTTC; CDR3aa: CASSRARAGSSYEQYF
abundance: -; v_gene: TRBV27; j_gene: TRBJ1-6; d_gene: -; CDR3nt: TGTGCCAGCAGTCCCCTCCGATATTTGACCCTCCACTTT; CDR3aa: CASSPLRYLTLHF
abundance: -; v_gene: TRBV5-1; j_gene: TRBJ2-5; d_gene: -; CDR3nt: TGCGCCAGCAGCTCTGATAGAACGTGGAAGGAGACCCAGTACTTC; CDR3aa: CASSSDRTWKETQYF
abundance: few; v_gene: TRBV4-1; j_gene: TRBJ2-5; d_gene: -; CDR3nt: TGCGCCAGCAGCCAAGAGGCCGAGGGAGAGACCCAGTACTTC; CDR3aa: CASSQEAEGETQYF
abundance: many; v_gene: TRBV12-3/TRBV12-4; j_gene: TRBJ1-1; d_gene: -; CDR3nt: TGTGCCAGCAGTTTGGGGCTGCCGAACACTGAAGCTTTCTTT; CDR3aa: CASSLGLPNTEAFF
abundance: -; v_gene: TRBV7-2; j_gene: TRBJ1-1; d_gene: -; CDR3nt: TGTGCCAGCAGCCCCTTACCGAACACTGAAGCTTTCTTT; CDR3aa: CASSPLPNTEAFF
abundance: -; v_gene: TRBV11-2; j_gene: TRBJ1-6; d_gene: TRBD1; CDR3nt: TGTGCCAGCAGCTTTGACAGGGGGGCTTCACCCCTCCACTTT; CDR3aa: CASSFDRGASPLHF
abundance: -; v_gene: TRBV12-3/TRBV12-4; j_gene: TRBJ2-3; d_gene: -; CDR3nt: TGTGCCAGCAGTTTAGATAGCGGACGCACAGATACGCAGTATTTT; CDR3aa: CASSLDSGRTDTQYF
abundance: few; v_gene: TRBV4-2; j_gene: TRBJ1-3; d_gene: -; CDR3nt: TGTGCCAGCAGCCAAGAGCGGGATTTCTCTGGAAACACCATATATTTT; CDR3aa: CASSQERDFSGNTIYF
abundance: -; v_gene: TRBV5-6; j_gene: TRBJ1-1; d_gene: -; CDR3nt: TGTGCCAGCAGCTTGTTGGGCTACACTGAAGCTTTCTTT; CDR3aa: CASSLLGYTEAFF
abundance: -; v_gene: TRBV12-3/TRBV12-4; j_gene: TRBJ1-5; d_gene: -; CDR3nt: TGTGCCAGCAGCCCTGTGTCACGGCCCCAGCATTTT; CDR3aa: CASSPVSRPQHF
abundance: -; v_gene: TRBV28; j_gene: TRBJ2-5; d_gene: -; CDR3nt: TGTGCCAGCAGGGTACAGGTCTCAGGAGTGGAGACCCAGTACTTC; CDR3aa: CASRVQVSGVETQYF
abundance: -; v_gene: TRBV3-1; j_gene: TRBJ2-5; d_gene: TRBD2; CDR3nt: TGTGCCAGCAGCCCAGGACTAGCGGGAGGGCCGACCCAGTACTTC; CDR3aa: CASSPGLAGGPTQYF
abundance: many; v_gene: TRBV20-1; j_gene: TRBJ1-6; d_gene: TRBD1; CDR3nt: TGCAGTGCTAAGCTGGGACAGGCTAGCAATTCACCCCTCCACTTT; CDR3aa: CSAKLGQASNSPLHF
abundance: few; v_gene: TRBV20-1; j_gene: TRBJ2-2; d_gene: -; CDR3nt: TGCAGTGCTACGGCGCGCGGGTTGAACACCGGGGAGCTGTTTTTT; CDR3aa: CSATARGLNTGELFF
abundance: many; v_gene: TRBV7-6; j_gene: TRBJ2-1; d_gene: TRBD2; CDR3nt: TGTGCCAGCAGCCTATCCGGGACTAACTACAATGAGCAGTTCTTC; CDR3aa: CASSLSGTNYNEQFF
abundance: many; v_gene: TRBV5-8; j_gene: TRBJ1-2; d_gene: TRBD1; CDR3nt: TGTGCCAGCAGCGTAACAACCGGGACAGTCGTCCGCGGCTACACCTTC; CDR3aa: CASSVTTGTVVRGYTF
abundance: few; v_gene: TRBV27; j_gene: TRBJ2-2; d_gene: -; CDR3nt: TGTGCCAGCAGTTTATGGGGGTACACCGGGGAGCTGTTTTTT; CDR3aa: CASSLWGYTGELFF